The table lists the clone carrying this T cell receptor beta chain with many counts. This CDR3 is built from 13 residues. The V segment lost 7 bases and the J segment 14 bases; nucleotides outside the gene matches: 13. Germline CDR1 MNHNS, CDR2 SASEGT. As for time point: patch test 3, about 24 weeks after DPC sensitization. Treatment denoted: therapeutic diphenylcyclopropenone sensitization with weekly scalp DPC. The data originate from a study of human T cells and chemical hapten exposure. Overall study: Patients having alopecia areata, totalis or universalis were mostly female.

Via MiXCR, TCRdb re-called the RACE reads, giving one row per CDR3 protein. There are about 82,000 distinct CDR3 sequences in the sample; roughly 10% occur only once, and about 4% lies in the top ten. The sample was whole blood, taken in connection with sensitization to the hapten diphenylcyclopropenone (DPC). This clonotype was sampled from a woman in her forties or fifties with alopecia areata. Some clones in this sample may be carry-over from other donors' samples. The chain carries TRBV6-1 and TRBJ2-1; TRBD2 aligns across 8 bases. This chain's CDR3 is CASTRAGEAPEFF. The CDR3 bases are TGTGCCAGCACTCGAGCGGGAGAGGCTCCGGAGTTCTTC.